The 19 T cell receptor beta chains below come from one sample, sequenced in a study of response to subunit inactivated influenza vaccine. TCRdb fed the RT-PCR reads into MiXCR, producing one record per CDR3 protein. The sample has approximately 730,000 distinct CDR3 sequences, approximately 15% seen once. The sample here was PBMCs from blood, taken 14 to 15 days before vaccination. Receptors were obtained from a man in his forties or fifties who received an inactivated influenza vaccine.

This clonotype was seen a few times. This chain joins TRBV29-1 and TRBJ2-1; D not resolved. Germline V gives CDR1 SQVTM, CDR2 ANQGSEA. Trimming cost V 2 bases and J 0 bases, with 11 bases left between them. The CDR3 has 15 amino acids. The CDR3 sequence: CSVELRQSSYNEQFF. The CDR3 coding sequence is TGCAGCGTTGAACTCCGGCAGAGCTCCTACAATGAGCAGTTCTTC.

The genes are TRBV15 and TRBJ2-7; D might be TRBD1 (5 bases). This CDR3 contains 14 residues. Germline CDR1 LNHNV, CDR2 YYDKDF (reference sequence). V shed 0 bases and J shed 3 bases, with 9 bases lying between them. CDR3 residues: CATSRDRAGYEQYF. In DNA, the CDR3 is TGTGCCACCAGCAGAGACAGGGCCGGCTACGAGCAGTACTTC.

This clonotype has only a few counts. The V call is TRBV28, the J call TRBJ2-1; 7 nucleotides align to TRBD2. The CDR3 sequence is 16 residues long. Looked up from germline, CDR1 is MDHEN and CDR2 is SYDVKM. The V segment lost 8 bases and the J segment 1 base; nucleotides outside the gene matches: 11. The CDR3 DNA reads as TGTGCCAGCCTAACCCGTGGAGCGGGGTCCTACAATGAGCAGTTCTTC. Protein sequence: CASLTRGAGSYNEQFF.

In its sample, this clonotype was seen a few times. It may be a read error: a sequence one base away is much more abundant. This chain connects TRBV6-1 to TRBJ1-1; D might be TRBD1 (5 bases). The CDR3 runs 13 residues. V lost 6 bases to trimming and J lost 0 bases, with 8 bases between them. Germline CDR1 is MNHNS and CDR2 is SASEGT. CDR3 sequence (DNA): TGTGCCAGCAGACTGACAGTGAACACTGAAGCTTTCTTT. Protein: CASRLTVNTEAFF.

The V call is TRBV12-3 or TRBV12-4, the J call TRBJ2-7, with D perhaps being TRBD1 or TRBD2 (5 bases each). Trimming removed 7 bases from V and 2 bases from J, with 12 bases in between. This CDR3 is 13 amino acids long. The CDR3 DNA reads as TGTGCCAGCAAGAACCGGGACGCCTACGAGCAGTACTTC. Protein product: CASKNRDAYEQYF.

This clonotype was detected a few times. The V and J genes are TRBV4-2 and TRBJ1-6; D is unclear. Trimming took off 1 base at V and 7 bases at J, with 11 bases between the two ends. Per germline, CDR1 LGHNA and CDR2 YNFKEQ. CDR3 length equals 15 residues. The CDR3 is CASSQGAQINSPLHF. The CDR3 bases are TGTGCCAGCAGCCAAGGGGCCCAGATAAATTCACCCCTCCACTTT.

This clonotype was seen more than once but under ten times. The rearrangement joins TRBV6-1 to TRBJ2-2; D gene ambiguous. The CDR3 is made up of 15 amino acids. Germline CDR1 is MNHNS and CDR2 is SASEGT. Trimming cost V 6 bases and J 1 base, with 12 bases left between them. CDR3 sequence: CASSQYNLNTGELFF. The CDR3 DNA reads TGTGCCAGCAGCCAATACAACCTGAACACCGGGGAGCTGTTTTTT.

In nucleotides, the CDR3 is TGTGCCAGCAGTTTCGGACTAGCGGGGGTCTACGAGCAGTACTTC. This sequence encodes CASSFGLAGVYEQYF. The gene calls are TRBV12-3 or TRBV12-4 and TRBJ2-7; 13 positions match TRBD2. The CDR3 totals 15 residues. J gave up 3 bases and V 3 bases, and 2 bases lay outside the gene matches.

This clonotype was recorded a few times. In DNA, the CDR3 is TGCAGCGTTACCTGGACAGGGCAAGAGACCCAGTACTTC. Encoded protein: CSVTWTGQETQYF. The V call is TRBV29-1, the J call TRBJ2-5, with 8 bases matching TRBD1. This CDR3 is built from 13 residues. Germline V gene data show CDR1 as SQVTM and CDR2 as ANQGSEA. V trimming: 5 bases; J trimming: 2 bases; junction bases outside the gene matches: 4.

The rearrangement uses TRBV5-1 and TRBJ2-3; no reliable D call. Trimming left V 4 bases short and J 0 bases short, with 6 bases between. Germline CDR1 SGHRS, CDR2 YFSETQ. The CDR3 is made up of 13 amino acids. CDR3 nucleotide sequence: TGCGCCAGCAGCAAAGACAGCACAGATACGCAGTATTTT. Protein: CASSKDSTDTQYF.

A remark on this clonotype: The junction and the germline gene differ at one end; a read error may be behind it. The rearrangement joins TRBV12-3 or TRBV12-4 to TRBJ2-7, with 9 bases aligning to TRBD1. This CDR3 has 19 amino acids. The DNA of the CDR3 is TGTGCCATCAGTTCGGGGGACAGGGTTTTTAAGGGGATTTCCTACGAGCAGTACTTC. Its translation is CAISSGDRVFKGISYEQYF.

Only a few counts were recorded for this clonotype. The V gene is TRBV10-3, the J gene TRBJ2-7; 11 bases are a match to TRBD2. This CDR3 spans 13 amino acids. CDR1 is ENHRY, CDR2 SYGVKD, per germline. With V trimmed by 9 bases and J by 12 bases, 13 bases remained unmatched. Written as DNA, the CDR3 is TGTGCCATAACTAGCGGGAGCCATCTCGCGTGGTACTTC. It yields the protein CAITSGSHLAWYF.

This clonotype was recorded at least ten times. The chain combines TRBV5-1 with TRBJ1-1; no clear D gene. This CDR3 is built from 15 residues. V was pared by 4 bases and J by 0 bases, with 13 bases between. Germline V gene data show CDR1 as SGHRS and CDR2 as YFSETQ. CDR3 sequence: CASSPRGPVNTEAFF. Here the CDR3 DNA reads TGCGCCAGCAGCCCCCGAGGGCCAGTGAACACTGAAGCTTTCTTT.

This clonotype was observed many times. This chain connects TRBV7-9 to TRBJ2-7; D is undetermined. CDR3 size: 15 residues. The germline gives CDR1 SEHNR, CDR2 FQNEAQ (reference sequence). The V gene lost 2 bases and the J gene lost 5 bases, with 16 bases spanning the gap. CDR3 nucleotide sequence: TGTGCCAGCAGCTTAAGCTCCACCGGAAAGGACGAGCAGTACTTC. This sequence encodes CASSLSSTGKDEQYF.

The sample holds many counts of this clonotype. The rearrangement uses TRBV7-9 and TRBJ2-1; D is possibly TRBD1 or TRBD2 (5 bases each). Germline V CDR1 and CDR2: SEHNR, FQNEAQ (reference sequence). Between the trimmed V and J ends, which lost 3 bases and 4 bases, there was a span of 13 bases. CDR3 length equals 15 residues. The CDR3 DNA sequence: TGTGCCAGCAGCTTTGGGGCCGGGGAATACAATGAGCAGTTCTTC. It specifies CASSFGAGEYNEQFF.

The CDR3 sequence is CASNLIQGALNTEAFF. As DNA, the CDR3 is TGTGCCAGCAACTTAATACAGGGGGCCTTGAACACTGAAGCTTTCTTT. This rearrangement joins TRBV5-5 to TRBJ1-1, with 9 bases identical to TRBD1. Per germline, CDR1 SGHKS and CDR2 YYEKEE (reference sequence). Trimming removed 6 bases from V and 0 bases from J; junction bases left unmatched: 9. The length of the CDR3 is 16 residues.

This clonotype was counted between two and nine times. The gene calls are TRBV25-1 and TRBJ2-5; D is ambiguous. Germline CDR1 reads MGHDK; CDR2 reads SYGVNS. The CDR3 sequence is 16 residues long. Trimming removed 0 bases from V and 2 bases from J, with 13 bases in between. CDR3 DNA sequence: TGTGCCAGCAGTGAATATCTGGGATGGGGACAAGAGACCCAGTACTTC. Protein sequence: CASSEYLGWGQETQYF.

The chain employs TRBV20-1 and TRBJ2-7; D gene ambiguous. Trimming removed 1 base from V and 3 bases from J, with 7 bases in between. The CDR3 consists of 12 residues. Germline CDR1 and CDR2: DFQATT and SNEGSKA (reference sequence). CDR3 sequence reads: CSARVWDYEQYF. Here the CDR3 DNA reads TGCAGTGCTAGAGTCTGGGACTACGAGCAGTACTTC.

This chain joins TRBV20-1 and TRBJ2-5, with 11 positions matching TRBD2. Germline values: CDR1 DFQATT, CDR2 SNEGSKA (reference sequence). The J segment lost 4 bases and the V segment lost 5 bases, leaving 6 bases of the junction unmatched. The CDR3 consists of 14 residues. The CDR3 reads CSAQGSGRAETQYF. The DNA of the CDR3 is TGCAGTGCTCAGGGTAGCGGGAGGGCAGAGACCCAGTACTTC.